This T cell receptor (beta chain) was observed in a study of cytomegalovirus exposure and HLA in healthy donors. The CDR3 spans 14 residues. Trimming stripped 5 bases from V and 5 bases from J, with 15 bases between. Germline lookup yields CDR1 KGHSH and CDR2 LQKENI. PCR amplification relied on 60 Vbeta primers (plus 13 Jbeta primers). The assay was immunoSEQ multiplex PCR, and TCRdb's table has in-frame clones only and misses some. The sample includes some 60,000 clones, about 87% of them seen just once. This clone was counted only a few times. The sequencing input was PBMCs. V usage is TRBV18 and J usage is TRBJ1-1; D is perhaps TRBD1 (5 bases). This TCR was sampled from a man in his late teens or twenties in good health and CMV-seronegative. This CDR3 is CASSFQEKGTEAFF. CDR3 sequence (DNA): TGTGCCAGCTCATTTCAGGAAAAGGGGACTGAAGCTTTCTTT.